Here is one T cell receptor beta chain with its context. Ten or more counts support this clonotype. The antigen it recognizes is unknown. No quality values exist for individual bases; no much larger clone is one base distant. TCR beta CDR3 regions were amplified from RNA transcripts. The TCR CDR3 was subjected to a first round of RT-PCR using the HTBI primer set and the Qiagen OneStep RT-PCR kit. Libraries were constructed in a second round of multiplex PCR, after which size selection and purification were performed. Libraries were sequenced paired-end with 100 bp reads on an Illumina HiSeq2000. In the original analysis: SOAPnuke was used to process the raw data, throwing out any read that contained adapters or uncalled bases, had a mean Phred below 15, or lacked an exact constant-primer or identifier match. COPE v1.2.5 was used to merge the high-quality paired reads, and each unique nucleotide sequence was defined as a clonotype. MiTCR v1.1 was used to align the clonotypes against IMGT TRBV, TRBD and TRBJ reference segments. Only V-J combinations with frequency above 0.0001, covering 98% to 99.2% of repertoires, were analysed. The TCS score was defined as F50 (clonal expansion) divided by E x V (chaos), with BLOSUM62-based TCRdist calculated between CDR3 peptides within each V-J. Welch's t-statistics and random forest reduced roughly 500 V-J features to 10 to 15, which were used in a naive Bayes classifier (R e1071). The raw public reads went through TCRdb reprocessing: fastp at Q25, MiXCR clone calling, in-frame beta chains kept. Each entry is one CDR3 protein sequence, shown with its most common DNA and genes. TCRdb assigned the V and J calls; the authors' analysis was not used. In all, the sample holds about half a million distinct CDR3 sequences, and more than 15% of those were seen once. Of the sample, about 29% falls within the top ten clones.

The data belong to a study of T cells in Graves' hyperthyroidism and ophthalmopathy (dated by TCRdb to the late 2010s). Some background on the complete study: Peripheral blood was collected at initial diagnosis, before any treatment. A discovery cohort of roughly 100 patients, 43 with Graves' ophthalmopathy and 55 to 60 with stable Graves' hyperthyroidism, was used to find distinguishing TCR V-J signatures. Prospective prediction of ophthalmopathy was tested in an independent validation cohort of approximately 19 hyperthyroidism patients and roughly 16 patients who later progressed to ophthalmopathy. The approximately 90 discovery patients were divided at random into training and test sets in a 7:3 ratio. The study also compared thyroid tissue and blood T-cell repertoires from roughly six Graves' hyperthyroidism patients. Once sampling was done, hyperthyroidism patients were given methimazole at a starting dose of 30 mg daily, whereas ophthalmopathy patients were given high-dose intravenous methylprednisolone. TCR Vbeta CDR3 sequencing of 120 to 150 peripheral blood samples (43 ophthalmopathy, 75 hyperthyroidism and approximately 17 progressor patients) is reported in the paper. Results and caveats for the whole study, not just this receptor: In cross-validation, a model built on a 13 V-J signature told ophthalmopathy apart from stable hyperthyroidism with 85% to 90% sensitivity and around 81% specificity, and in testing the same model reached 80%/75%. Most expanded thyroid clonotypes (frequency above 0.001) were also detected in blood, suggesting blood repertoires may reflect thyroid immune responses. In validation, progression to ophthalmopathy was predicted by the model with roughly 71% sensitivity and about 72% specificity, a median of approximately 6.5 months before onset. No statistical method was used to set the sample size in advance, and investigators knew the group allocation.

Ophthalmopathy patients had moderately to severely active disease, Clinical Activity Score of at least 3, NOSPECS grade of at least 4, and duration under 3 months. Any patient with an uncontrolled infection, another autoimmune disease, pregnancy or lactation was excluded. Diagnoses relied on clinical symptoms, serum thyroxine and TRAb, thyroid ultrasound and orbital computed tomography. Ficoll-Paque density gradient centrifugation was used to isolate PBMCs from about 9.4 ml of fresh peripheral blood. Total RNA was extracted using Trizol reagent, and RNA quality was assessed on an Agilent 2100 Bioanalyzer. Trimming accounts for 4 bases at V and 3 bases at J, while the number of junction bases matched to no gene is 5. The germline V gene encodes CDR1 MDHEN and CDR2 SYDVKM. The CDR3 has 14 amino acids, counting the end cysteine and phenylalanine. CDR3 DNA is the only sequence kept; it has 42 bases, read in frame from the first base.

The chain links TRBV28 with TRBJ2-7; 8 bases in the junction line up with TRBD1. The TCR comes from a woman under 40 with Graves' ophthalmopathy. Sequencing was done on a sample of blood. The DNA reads TGTGCCAGCAGTTCCGTCACAGGGGGCTACGAGCAGTACTTC. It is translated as CASSSVTGGYEQYF.